A selection of T cell receptor beta chains follows, all from one sample in a study of CD8+ T cells in alopecia areata. Clones were read by immunoSEQ multiplex PCR, and TCRdb kept only the in-frame ones, dropping some. The table lists more than 90,000 clones, 58% of them singletons, with just under 30% in the top ten. The source material was CD8+ T cells sorted from blood, sampled at week 4, from a patient treated with tofacitinib. Receptor source: a human donor with alopecia areata. CDR3s leave out the opening cysteine and the closing phenylalanine or tryptophan. The order of the fields is V gene, D gene, CDR3 protein. D genes are given only for firm matches.

TRBV30,TRBD1,AWSAGTGLDEQF
TRBV7-2,-,ASSGSLATNTEAF
TRBV6-4,-,ASSDSAVSSGELF
TRBV6-5,TRBD1,ASSYSQRTGGGTQY
TRBV30,-,AWSDGNSPLH
TRBV29-1,-,SVELLSGELF
TRBV11-2,-,ASSLESNQPQH
TRBV30,TRBD1,AWNPDRVTEAF
TRBV11-2,TRBD2,ASSHPSGPFPHEQY
TRBV7-9,TRBD1,ASSPGTGASYEQY
TRBV30,TRBD1,AWSAGGINEQF
TRBV29-1,TRBD1,SVEDRDREEETQY
TRBV25-1,-,ASSELEETQY
TRBV30,-,AWTAGNEQF
TRBV9,-,ASSEGTSRHTDTQY
TRBV29-1,-,SVETRTDNIQY
TRBV29-1,-,SVSRPSSYNEQF
TRBV30,TRBD1,AWSASGTGGRGYT
TRBV30,-,AAGQNNEQF
TRBV7-8,TRBD1,ASSFGQGISEQY
TRBV5-1,TRBD1,ASSLQSYYGQGIYEQY
TRBV28,-,ASSRRDGAYEQY
TRBV29-1,-,SVVSEGVRVYEQY
TRBV7-9,-,ASSFIPTDTQY
TRBV29-1,-,SVDGLVDETQY
TRBV14,TRBD2,ASSHHLAENTDTQY
TRBV15,TRBD1,ATSRKQGNYGYT
TRBV6-6,TRBD2,ASSGLAGGTDTQY
TRBV9,-,ASDQEGANVLT
TRBV30,TRBD1,AWSHPGQGRKDTQY
TRBV15,-,ATSLEGRGGELF
TRBV30,-,AWSVPGGADYEQY
TRBV29-1,TRBD1,SVLQLGEVGTALNQPQH
TRBV29-1,TRBD1,SATTGGAEKLF
TRBV6-5,TRBD1,ATQGFSYNEQF
TRBV30,-,AWRHYRVNYGYT
TRBV7-6,-,ASSLDHSGSGELF
TRBV13,-,ASSPIWGAGEQF
TRBV11-2,-,ASSPSPVDTQY
TRBV23-1,-,ASSQSGKPEAF
TRBV29-1,-,SASGVSSYEQY
TRBV27,-,ASSAPNSQETQY
TRBV5-1,TRBD2,ASSLGVAGEYNEQF
TRBV12-5,-,ASGLGARNEQF
TRBV29-1,TRBD1,SVETQGEGFEQY
TRBV27,-,ASSPRPQGEKLF
TRBV29-1,-,SVEDQGGETT
TRBV6-5,-,ASGTPIGETQY
TRBV30,-,AWSPTTGHQPQH
TRBV25-1,-,ASSDLGDTEAF
TRBV27,TRBD1,ASSLTGSYGYT
TRBV5-1,-,ASSLGELIYGYT
TRBV6-5,-,ASSFGSYNEQF